The 31 T cell receptor beta chains below all came from one sample that was sequenced in a study of vaccination and CD4 T cells after COVID-19. Their cognate antigens are unknown. The Oncomine TCR Beta short-read assay sequenced DNA from cultured CD4+ T cells. The template was genomic DNA from cultured CD4+ T cells. TCRdb ran MiXCR on the PCR reads and lists one entry per CDR3 protein. This table has approximately 9,000 distinct CDR3 sequences, about 36% appearing once. Regarding treatment: approximately nine-day PBMC culture with coronavirus spike peptide pools or control peptides (ViraFEST assay). According to the study, CD4+ T cells from the unexposed donor were gathered ahead of the COVID-19 pandemic (2011-2018). Sequenced: CD4+ T cells from blood, cultured in vitro. These receptors were taken from a human donor in good health.

This sequence joins TRBV29-1 and TRBJ2-3, with D tentatively TRBD1 (5 bases). The germline CDR1 and CDR2 sequences are SQVTM and ANQGSEA. V shed 5 bases and J shed 0 bases, with 9 bases lying between them. The CDR3 runs 13 residues. DNA for the CDR3: TGCAGCGTTCCTCGACAGAGCACAGATACGCAGTATTTT. Translating it yields CSVPRQSTDTQYF.

This clonotype was counted between two and nine times. The rearrangement joins TRBV29-1 to TRBJ1-5, with TRBD1 matching over 10 bases. Germline V gene data show CDR1 as SQVTM and CDR2 as ANQGSEA. The CDR3 runs 14 residues. J gave up 4 bases and V 1 base, and 1 base lay outside the gene matches. In DNA form, the CDR3 reads TGCAGCGTTGAAGGGGACAGGGGTAATCAGCCCCAGCATTTT. This gives the protein CSVEGDRGNQPQHF.

This clonotype was observed a handful of times. The chain carries TRBV20-1 and TRBJ1-1; possibly TRBD1 for D (6 bases). This CDR3 is built from 14 residues. CDR1 is DFQATT and CDR2 is SNEGSKA in the germline V gene (reference sequence). V was pared by 4 bases and J by 8 bases, with 20 bases between. The CDR3 nucleotides read TGCAGTGCTAATATTCAAGGGGGTTCACCCGAAGCTTTCTTT. Translating gives CSANIQGGSPEAFF.

This clonotype appeared a few times. The chain employs TRBV2 and TRBJ2-5; tentative D call: TRBD2 (5 bases). The CDR3 spans 14 residues. V was cut by 4 bases and J by 5 bases, with 14 bases left in between. CDR1 and CDR2 (germline): SNHLY, FYNNEI. CDR3 residues: CASSVGYTGETQYF. Here the CDR3 DNA reads TGTGCCAGCAGTGTCGGATATACGGGGGAGACCCAGTACTTC.

The V and J genes are TRBV15 and TRBJ2-7; tentative D call: TRBD2 (7 bases). The CDR3 has 14 residues. The germline V gene encodes CDR1 LNHNV and CDR2 YYDKDF (reference sequence). The V gene lost 11 bases and the J gene lost 3 bases, with 20 bases spanning the gap. CDR3 bases: TGTGCCTCCTCAGCCGGGGGGCCCATCTACGAGCAGTACTTC. It encodes CASSAGGPIYEQYF.

V gene TRBV7-3 combines with J gene TRBJ2-2; 15 bases map to TRBD2. Trimming cost V 5 bases and J 3 bases; bases outside gene matches: 7. The CDR3 has 18 amino acids. The germline CDR1 and CDR2 sequences are SGHTA and FQGTGA. The CDR3 region has the DNA TGTGCCAGCAGCCTGCGGACTAGCGGGAGGGTTTACACCGGGGAGCTGTTTTTT. Translating gives CASSLRTSGRVYTGELFF.

The V gene is TRBV6-2 or TRBV6-3, the J gene TRBJ1-5, with D possibly TRBD1 on 5 matching bases. This CDR3 region has 16 residues. Trimming shortened V by 3 bases and J by 4 bases, and 16 bases separated the two germline ends. The germline CDR1 and CDR2 sequences are MNHEY and SVGEGT. In nucleotides, the CDR3 is TGTGCCAGCAGTTATGACAGCCCTGTAAGTAATCAGCCCCAGCATTTT. Encoded protein: CASSYDSPVSNQPQHF.

This rearrangement joins TRBV5-1 to TRBJ2-5, with 10 nucleotides matching TRBD1. This CDR3 region has 14 residues. CDR1 and CDR2 (germline): SGHRS, YFSETQ. The ends lost 5 bases at V and 4 bases at J; junction bases unmatched: 5. CDR3 sequence: CASRGQGDGETQYF. CDR3 DNA: TGCGCCAGCAGAGGACAGGGGGACGGAGAGACCCAGTACTTC.

A few counts support this clonotype. The V call is TRBV15, the J call TRBJ2-5, with D perhaps matching TRBD2 (6 bases). Per germline, CDR1 LNHNV and CDR2 YYDKDF (reference sequence). The CDR3 length is 14 residues. The germline V and J ends were trimmed by 8 bases and 2 bases, with 15 bases remaining between them. CDR3 coding DNA: TGTGCCACCGGACCCGTGGGGGGTCAAGAGACCCAGTACTTC. It specifies CATGPVGGQETQYF.

The chain is built from TRBV20-1 and TRBJ2-7, with 10 bases identical to TRBD2. Per the germline V gene, CDR1 is DFQATT and CDR2 is SNEGSKA (reference sequence). The V and J ends lost 7 bases and 2 bases, in that order; junction bases with no gene match: 2. The CDR3 extends over 12 amino acids. The DNA for the CDR3 is TGCAGTGTAGCGGGAGGCCCCTACGAGCAGTACTTC. Protein: CSVAGGPYEQYF.

The chain recombines TRBV11-3 with TRBJ2-3, with D perhaps matching TRBD2 (6 bases). Per germline, CDR1 SGHNT and CDR2 YENEEA. V lost 1 base and J 0 bases, leaving 11 bases between the germline ends. The CDR3 has 16 residues. Here the CDR3 DNA reads TGTGCCAGCAGCTTAGGGCTAGCGACGAGCACAGATACGCAGTATTTT. This sequence encodes CASSLGLATSTDTQYF.

This rearrangement joins TRBV27 to TRBJ2-5, with a weak D call TRBD1 (6 bases). V was clipped by 2 bases and J by 1 base, with 14 bases between them. CDR3 length: 16 amino acids. Germline V gene lookup returns CDR1 MNHEY and CDR2 SMNVEV (reference sequence). The CDR3 sequence is CASSLGSRGGQETQYF. The CDR3 region has the DNA TGTGCCAGCAGTTTAGGGAGCAGAGGGGGCCAAGAGACCCAGTACTTC.

The CDR3 region has the DNA TGCAGTGCTAGAACAGGGAGGGGCACTCTTACGGCTTTCTTT. Protein sequence: CSARTGRGTLTAFF. V and J are TRBV20-1 and TRBJ1-1, with D possibly TRBD1 on 6 matching bases. The germline V and J ends were trimmed by 2 bases and 11 bases, with 21 bases remaining between them. This CDR3 has 14 amino acids. Germline CDR1 and CDR2: DFQATT and SNEGSKA (reference sequence).

The V and J genes are TRBV27 and TRBJ2-3, with 7 nucleotides matching TRBD2. Germline lookup yields CDR1 MNHEY and CDR2 SMNVEV (reference sequence). The CDR3 is 16 residues long. J gave up 0 bases and V 4 bases, and 7 bases lay outside the gene matches. CDR3 sequence: CASSWRERPSTDTQYF. For the CDR3, the DNA is TGTGCCAGCAGTTGGCGGGAGAGGCCTAGCACAGATACGCAGTATTTT.

This clonotype occurred a few times. The chain carries TRBV6-2 or TRBV6-3 and TRBJ1-5; D ambiguous. Trimming removed 6 bases at V and 5 bases at J, with 11 bases between. Per the germline V gene, CDR1 is MNHEY and CDR2 is SVGEGT. This CDR3 comprises 13 residues. CDR3 in amino acids: CASSPTDYQPQHF. The CDR3 region has the DNA TGTGCCAGCAGCCCCACTGACTATCAGCCCCAGCATTTT.

The V gene is TRBV21-1, the J gene TRBJ1-1; TRBD1 reflects the table's D call only, with no check against the DNA. TRBV21-1 is reported as a pseudogene. There are 15 residues in the CDR3. The CDR3 DNA reads TGTGCCAGCAGCAAGGTGACAGGGTCGCGGACTGAAGCTTTCTTT. Protein: CASSKVTGSRTEAFF.

The rearrangement uses TRBV20-1 and TRBJ1-1; D not resolved. Trimming left V 4 bases short and J 1 base short, with 19 bases between. This CDR3 spans 16 amino acids. Germline CDR1 and CDR2: DFQATT and SNEGSKA (reference sequence). The CDR3 loop reads CSAKVRVTRWNTEAFF. CDR3 in DNA: TGCAGTGCTAAGGTCCGGGTAACCAGGTGGAACACTGAAGCTTTCTTT.

The chain carries TRBV15 and TRBJ1-5; 7 bases align to TRBD1. The CDR3 extends over 20 amino acids. Germline-derived CDR1 and CDR2 are LNHNV and YYDKDF (reference sequence). The V segment lost 0 bases and the J segment 0 bases; nucleotides outside the gene matches: 14. The CDR3: CATSRDVWDSSSGSNQPQHF. The CDR3 DNA reads as TGTGCCACCAGCAGAGACGTCTGGGACAGTTCCAGCGGTAGCAATCAGCCCCAGCATTTT.

The V call is TRBV28, the J call TRBJ2-3; a weak D match, TRBD2 (6 bases). This CDR3 is built from 13 residues. Trimming shortened V by 7 bases and J by 1 base, and 9 bases separated the two germline ends. Germline V lookup: CDR1 MDHEN, CDR2 SYDVKM. The CDR3 nucleotides are TGTGCCAGCATGAGGGAGGGCACAGATACGCAGTATTTT. Translated: CASMREGTDTQYF.

The chain joins TRBV6-1 to TRBJ1-1, with a possible D match to TRBD1 (5 bases). Trimming took off 5 bases at V and 2 bases at J, with 12 bases between the two ends. The CDR3 contains 14 residues. Germline V lookup: CDR1 MNHNS, CDR2 SASEGT. The CDR3 here is CASSNHRINTEAFF. The CDR3 DNA reads as TGTGCCAGCAGTAACCACAGGATTAACACTGAAGCTTTCTTT.

This clonotype showed up just a few times. The V call is TRBV29-1, the J call TRBJ1-2; D uncertain. This CDR3 is built from 12 residues. V was trimmed by 4 bases and J by 4 bases, leaving 10 bases between them. Germline V gives CDR1 SQVTM, CDR2 ANQGSEA. The CDR3 nucleotides are TGCAGCGTTGTCCGCGCCCCCTATGGCTACACCTTC. It translates to CSVVRAPYGYTF. The whole variable domain, remainder taken from reference TRBV29-1 and TRBJ1-2, is SAVISQKPSRDICQRGTSLTIQCQVDSQVTMMFWYRQQPGQSLTLIATANQGSEATYESGFVIDKFPISRPNLTFSTLTVSNMSPEDSSIYLCSVVRAPYGYTFGSGTRLTVV.

The chain is built from TRBV7-9 and TRBJ1-2, with no clear D. V lost 5 bases to trimming and J lost 6 bases, with 13 bases between them. This CDR3 has 13 amino acids. CDR1 SEHNR and CDR2 FQNEAQ come from the germline V gene (reference sequence). The CDR3 region is CASSVVTSNGYTF. CDR3 bases: TGTGCCAGCAGCGTCGTCACATCCAATGGCTACACCTTC.

This clonotype was picked up a small number of times. The V call is TRBV6-1, the J call TRBJ1-5; D is unclear. Looked up from germline, CDR1 is MNHNS and CDR2 is SASEGT. V was trimmed by 5 bases and J by 0 bases, leaving 17 bases between them. The CDR3 is 17 residues long. CDR3 amino acids: CASSPQTPGRSNQPQHF. The CDR3 region has the DNA TGTGCCAGCAGTCCTCAGACCCCGGGCCGTAGCAATCAGCCCCAGCATTTT.

The chain has TRBV25-1 and TRBJ2-1; TRBD1 might be the D (5 bases). The V end lost 0 bases, the J end lost 10 bases, and 13 bases lay between the germline ends. The length of the CDR3 is 14 residues. Per the germline V gene, CDR1 is MGHDK and CDR2 is SYGVNS. The CDR3 loop reads CASSEYRDLNEQFF. CDR3 coding DNA: TGTGCCAGCAGTGAATACAGGGATTTGAACGAGCAGTTCTTC. Using reference TRBV25-1 and TRBJ2-1 for the parts outside the CDR3, the full variable domain is EADIYQTPRYLVIGTGKKITLECSQTMGHDKMYWYQQDPGMELHLIHYSYGVNSTEKGDLSSESTVSRIRTEHFPLTLESARPSHTSQYLCASSEYRDLNEQFFGPGTRLTVL.

This clonotype has only a few counts. The rearrangement joins TRBV20-1 to TRBJ2-1; 12 bases line up with TRBD2. Germline CDR1 and CDR2: DFQATT and SNEGSKA (reference sequence). Unmatched junction bases numbered 6, after V lost 0 bases and J lost 9 bases. The CDR3 is made up of 15 amino acids. Here the CDR3 reads CSARDRRLAGVEQFF. For the CDR3, the DNA is TGCAGTGCTAGAGATAGGAGACTAGCGGGAGTTGAGCAGTTCTTC.

This clonotype was counted a few times. This chain links TRBV20-1 with TRBJ2-5; no definite D call. This CDR3 comprises 11 residues. Trimming shortened V by 5 bases and J by 2 bases, and 6 bases separated the two germline ends. Looked up from germline, CDR1 is DFQATT and CDR2 is SNEGSKA (reference sequence). CDR3 in amino acids: CSAVRQETQYF. DNA for the CDR3: TGCAGTGCTGTCAGGCAAGAGACCCAGTACTTC.

The chain links TRBV20-1 to TRBJ1-2; 7 bases align to TRBD1. V trimming: 1 base; J trimming: 5 bases; junction bases outside the gene matches: 4. This CDR3 comprises 13 residues. The V gene's germline CDR1 is DFQATT and CDR2 SNEGSKA (reference sequence). The CDR3 protein is CSARVGRGYGYTF. CDR3 in DNA: TGCAGTGCTAGAGTCGGCAGGGGGTATGGCTACACCTTC.

The chain recombines TRBV15 with TRBJ2-1, with 12 bases that match TRBD2. Germline loops: CDR1 LNHNV, CDR2 YYDKDF (reference sequence). The junction had 3 bases not matched to a gene; V was cut back by 2 bases and J by 1 base. The CDR3 is 17 residues long. The CDR3 sequence: CATSRLAGGQSYNEQFF. The CDR3 DNA follows: TGTGCCACCAGCAGACTAGCGGGAGGGCAATCCTACAATGAGCAGTTCTTC.

This chain links TRBV2 with TRBJ2-2; D remains ambiguous. Trimming stripped 8 bases from V and 7 bases from J, with 11 bases between. The CDR3 extends over 12 amino acids. Germline loops: CDR1 SNHLY, CDR2 FYNNEI. CDR3: CASAAVGGELFF. The CDR3 bases are TGTGCCAGCGCGGCCGTCGGCGGGGAGCTGTTTTTT.

This clonotype was detected only a few times. The V and J genes are TRBV20-1 and TRBJ2-5, with D uncertain. Trimming pared 1 base from V and 2 bases from J, leaving 11 bases between. Looked up from germline, CDR1 is DFQATT and CDR2 is SNEGSKA (reference sequence). The length of the CDR3 is 14 residues. For the CDR3, the DNA is TGCAGTGCTAGAGTCCCAGGTCGGCAAGAGACCCAGTACTTC. Translation gives CSARVPGRQETQYF.

This clonotype has only a few counts. CDR3 sequence: CASSPGPMSSYNSPLHF. CDR3 nucleotides: TGTGCCAGTAGCCCGGGACCGATGAGCTCCTATAATTCACCCCTCCACTTT. The V gene is TRBV19, the J gene TRBJ1-6; D might be TRBD1 (5 bases). This CDR3 has 17 amino acids. Trimming took 6 bases from V and 0 from J, leaving 15 bases between them. Germline CDR1 and CDR2: LNHDA and SQIVND (reference sequence).